The 11 T cell receptor beta chains given below trace back to one sample, sequenced in a study of blood T cell repertoires in COVID-19 (dated by TCRdb to between 2020 and 2021). The library was built by means of the immunoSEQ multiplex PCR assay. This immuneACCESS table, as held by TCRdb, lists in-frame sequences with V and J called but not all clones. Of the missing ones, under half trace to an unresolved V gene in checked studies; the others have no known cause. The sample contains roughly 120,000 clones, around nine tenths of them found a single time. Clones ranked in the top ten supply approximately 1.7% of the sample. Sequencing was carried out using peripheral blood. These receptors came from a human donor with active COVID-19. The donor label of this sample is uncertain.

This clone was seen a few times. The gene calls are TRBV2 and TRBJ2-1; 14 nucleotides align to TRBD2. Germline CDR1 SNHLY, CDR2 FYNNEI. V shed 3 bases, J shed 6 bases, and the junction held 4 bases outside the gene matches. The CDR3 runs 16 residues. CDR3 nucleotide sequence: TGTGCCAGCAGTGACAGTGGGACTAGCGGGGGCAATGAGCAGTTCTTC. Translated, it gives CASSDSGTSGGNEQFF.

In its sample, this clone was seen once. The V gene is TRBV15, the J gene TRBJ2-4; D might be TRBD2 (6 bases). The V gene's germline CDR1 is LNHNV and CDR2 YYDKDF (reference sequence). V gave up 0 bases and J gave up 2 bases, with 11 bases separating them. The CDR3 contains 16 residues. The CDR3 bases are TGTGCCACCAGCAGAGATCGGGGGACCTCCAAAAACATTCAGTACTTC. Translated, it gives CATSRDRGTSKNIQYF.

For the CDR3, the DNA is TGTGCACCGTTATCTGGGAGTCTAGCCAAAAACATTCAGTACTTC. Translation gives CAPLSGSLAKNIQYF. This sequence joins TRBV9 and TRBJ2-4; D is perhaps TRBD2 (5 bases). Germline assignment: CDR1 SGDLS and CDR2 YYNGEE. CDR3 length equals 15 residues.

The chain recombines TRBV7-3 with TRBJ2-2; D is uncertain. Trimming stripped 1 base from V and 4 bases from J, with 7 bases between. The germline gives CDR1 SGHTA, CDR2 FQGTGA. The CDR3 covers 14 residues. The chain's CDR3 is CASSLKWSTGELFF. The CDR3 coding sequence is TGTGCCAGCAGCTTAAAATGGAGCACCGGGGAGCTGTTTTTT.

This clone was seen only once. The chain carries TRBV5-5 and TRBJ1-3; tentative D call: TRBD1 (6 bases). Germline V gene data show CDR1 as SGHKS and CDR2 as YYEKEE (reference sequence). The CDR3 runs 16 residues. Trimming cost V 4 bases and J 4 bases, with 18 bases left between them. The CDR3 DNA reads TGTGCCAGCAGCCTAACGGTGGGGGCGTCGGGAAACACCATATATTTT. Translating it yields CASSLTVGASGNTIYF.

The rearrangement uses TRBV5-4 and TRBJ1-1; D unclear. CDR1 and CDR2 from the germline V gene are SGHNT and YYREEE (reference sequence). This CDR3 comprises 13 residues. V was pared by 6 bases and J by 3 bases, with 12 bases between. The CDR3 coding sequence is TGTGCCAGCAACTCGTGGGAGCACACTGAAGCTTTCTTT. The encoded protein is CASNSWEHTEAFF.

The V call is TRBV5-8, the J call TRBJ2-1; possibly TRBD1 for D (5 bases). Germline CDR1 is SGHTS and CDR2 is YDEGEE. Trimming took 6 bases from V and 6 from J, leaving 13 bases between them. The CDR3 runs 13 residues. CDR3: CASTAQGANEQFF. The CDR3, as DNA: TGTGCCAGCACCGCTCAGGGCGCCAATGAGCAGTTCTTC.

V usage is TRBV4-1 and J usage is TRBJ2-1; 12 nucleotides align to TRBD2. Trimming took 1 base from V and 9 from J; bases not matched to a gene: 4. The CDR3 contains 15 residues. Germline CDR1 is MGHRA and CDR2 is YSYEKL. CDR3 protein: CASSQVTSGGLEQFF. As DNA, the CDR3 is TGCGCCAGCAGCCAAGTGACTAGCGGGGGTCTTGAGCAGTTCTTC.

This sequence joins TRBV29-1 and TRBJ1-2; 7 bases agree with TRBD1. The CDR3 has 11 residues. Trimming cost V 6 bases and J 6 bases; bases outside gene matches: 4. Germline V gene sequence: CDR1 SQVTM, CDR2 ANQGSEA. In DNA, the CDR3 is TGCAGCGTGACAGGGCGGGATGGCTACACCTTC. Its translation is CSVTGRDGYTF.

The chain recombines TRBV7-2 with TRBJ2-3; 8 nucleotides align to TRBD2. Germline CDR1 SGHTA, CDR2 FQGNSA. Trimming took 5 bases from V and 4 from J; bases not matched to a gene: 5. The length of the CDR3 is 14 residues. CDR3 protein: CASSRTSRSDTQYF. The CDR3 DNA reads TGTGCCAGCAGCCGGACTAGCCGGTCAGATACGCAGTATTTT.

The chain recombines TRBV19 with TRBJ1-4; TRBD1 aligns across 12 bases. The CDR3 has 14 amino acids. CDR1 and CDR2 from the germline V gene are LNHDA and SQIVND (reference sequence). V lost 10 bases and J lost 8; bases outside the gene matches: 8. In nucleotides, the CDR3 is TGTGCCACCGGCCCCGGGACAGGGGGCGAAAAACTGTTTTTT. This codes for CATGPGTGGEKLFF.